A single sample gave rise to the 10 T cell receptor beta chains below, sequenced in a study of CD4+ T cells in melanoma. The method was immunoSEQ multiplex PCR; TCRdb's version includes in-frame clones alone and lacks a portion of them. The sample includes about 6,600 clones, around 66% of them seen just once. Source material: cells from a culture (not recorded whether cultured in vitro). Source of these receptors: a human donor with melanoma.

This clone was found a few times. The chain combines TRBV12-3 or TRBV12-4 with TRBJ1-2; no definite D call. The germline V and J ends were trimmed by 3 bases and 4 bases, with 9 bases remaining between them. There are 13 residues in the CDR3. The chain's CDR3 is CASSFRSGYGYTF. CDR3 DNA: TGTGCCAGCAGTTTCAGGTCAGGCTATGGCTACACCTTC.

The V call is TRBV9, the J call TRBJ2-7, with 8 bases lining up with TRBD1. Germline V gene data show CDR1 as SGDLS and CDR2 as YYNGEE. V dropped 4 bases and J dropped 6; count of bases not matched to a gene: 6. This CDR3 spans 13 amino acids. This CDR3 is CASSHSDRGEQYF. The DNA for the CDR3 is TGTGCCAGCAGCCATAGCGACAGGGGCGAGCAGTACTTC. Variable domain in full (rest from reference TRBV9 and TRBJ2-7): DSGVTQTPKHLITATGQRVTLRCSPRSGDLSVYWYQQSLDQGLQFLIQYYNGEERAKGNILERFSAQQFPDLHSELNLSSLELGDSALYFCASSHSDRGEQYFGPGTRLTVT.

The chain couples TRBV7-2 to TRBJ2-2; tentatively, D is TRBD1 or TRBD2 (5 bases each). The CDR3 has 13 amino acids. Germline loops: CDR1 SGHTA, CDR2 FQGNSA. V was pared by 5 bases and J by 5 bases, with 9 bases between. Here the CDR3 reads CASSTWGTGELFF. The CDR3 nucleotides are TGTGCCAGCAGCACCTGGGGGACCGGGGAGCTGTTTTTT.

The chain links TRBV28 to TRBJ1-5; 7 bases match TRBD1. Germline values: CDR1 MDHEN, CDR2 SYDVKM. V lost 3 bases and J lost 7; bases outside the gene matches: 6. The CDR3 length is 14 residues. The CDR3 coding sequence is TGTGCCAGCAGTTTGGAGGGGGCAGGGCAGCCCCAGCATTTT. Its protein product is CASSLEGAGQPQHF.

This clone showed up just once. This chain links TRBV5-1 with TRBJ2-2; 12 positions agree with TRBD1. Per the germline V gene, CDR1 is SGHRS and CDR2 is YFSETQ. Losses at the gene ends were 0 bases for V and 6 bases for J; bases not matched to a gene: 9. The CDR3 runs 18 residues. CDR3 nucleotide sequence: TGCGCCAGCAGCTTGGGCGGGACAGGGGGCGTGAGCGCCGGGGAGCTGTTTTTT. Protein sequence: CASSLGGTGGVSAGELFF.

The chain recombines TRBV11-1 with TRBJ2-1, with D maybe TRBD2 (6 bases). Trimming stripped 3 bases from V and 4 bases from J, with 10 bases between. Germline CDR1 SGHAT, CDR2 FQDESV (reference sequence). CDR3 length equals 14 residues. The CDR3 bases are TGTGCCAGCAGCTTTTTGGGGGGTTACAATGAGCAGTTCTTC. Residues: CASSFLGGYNEQFF.

This clone occurred once. V gene TRBV21-1 combines with J gene TRBJ2-7; the table's D call TRBD1 went unverified against the DNA. TRBV21-1 corresponds to a pseudogene. The CDR3 sequence is 18 residues long. The CDR3 sequence is CASSKMSIRADRVGEQYF. The CDR3 bases are TGTGCCAGCAGCAAAATGAGTATTAGGGCGGACAGGGTAGGCGAGCAGTACTTC.

CDR3 sequence: CASSWGTGGDQPQHF. The DNA for the CDR3 is TGTGCCAGCAGCTGGGGGACAGGGGGAGATCAGCCCCAGCATTTT. The chain recombines TRBV11-2 with TRBJ1-5; TRBD1 agrees at 11 bases. The V gene's germline CDR1 is SGHAT and CDR2 FQNNGV. The V and J ends lost 4 bases and 5 bases, in that order; junction bases with no gene match: 4. The CDR3 runs to 15 residues.

The chain has TRBV27 and TRBJ2-7, with D possibly called TRBD1 or TRBD2 (5 bases each). Germline loops: CDR1 MNHEY, CDR2 SMNVEV (reference sequence). This CDR3 region has 15 residues. The V end was cut by 4 bases, the J end by 3 bases, with 16 bases between. CDR3 sequence reads: CASSSPGQGGYEQYF. The DNA of the CDR3 is TGTGCCAGCAGTTCGCCGGGGCAGGGCGGCTACGAGCAGTACTTC.

The V call is TRBV6-6, the J call TRBJ1-6; a weak D match, TRBD1 (5 bases). From germline, CDR1 is MNHNY and CDR2 SVGAGI (reference sequence). Between the trimmed V and J ends, which lost 8 bases and 7 bases, there was a span of 15 bases. The CDR3 runs 14 residues. The CDR3 loop is CASSLGEYNSPLHF. CDR3 nucleotide sequence: TGTGCCAGCTCCCTGGGGGAATACAATTCACCCCTCCACTTT.